This T cell receptor beta chain was sequenced during a study of blood T cell repertoires in COVID-19. On the study more broadly: Acute and convalescent COVID-19 specimens originated in the United States, Italy and Spain. Nucleic acid was either cDNA or gDNA, and it came from T cells, B-cell-depleted T cells, or PBMCs.

The CDR3 extends over 12 amino acids. V was cut by 8 bases and J by 1 base, with 8 bases left in between. CDR1 is SGHTA, CDR2 FQGTGA, per germline. The authors' processing: By means of reference gene primer amplification, nucleated cell counts were estimated. Generated by immunoSEQ multiplex PCR, the TCRdb table keeps only in-frame clones and is missing some. That table supplies the V and J calls and clone size; D and trimming were determined from the DNA. Of fewer than 70,000 clones in the sample, around 79% were seen once. Source material: peripheral blood. The sequence derives from a man aged 55 to 70 with acute or convalescent COVID-19. This rearrangement joins TRBV7-3 to TRBJ1-1, with D maybe TRBD1 (6 bases). The CDR3 is CASRGGNTEAFF. DNA for the CDR3: TGTGCCAGCCGAGGGGGGAACACTGAAGCTTTCTTT.